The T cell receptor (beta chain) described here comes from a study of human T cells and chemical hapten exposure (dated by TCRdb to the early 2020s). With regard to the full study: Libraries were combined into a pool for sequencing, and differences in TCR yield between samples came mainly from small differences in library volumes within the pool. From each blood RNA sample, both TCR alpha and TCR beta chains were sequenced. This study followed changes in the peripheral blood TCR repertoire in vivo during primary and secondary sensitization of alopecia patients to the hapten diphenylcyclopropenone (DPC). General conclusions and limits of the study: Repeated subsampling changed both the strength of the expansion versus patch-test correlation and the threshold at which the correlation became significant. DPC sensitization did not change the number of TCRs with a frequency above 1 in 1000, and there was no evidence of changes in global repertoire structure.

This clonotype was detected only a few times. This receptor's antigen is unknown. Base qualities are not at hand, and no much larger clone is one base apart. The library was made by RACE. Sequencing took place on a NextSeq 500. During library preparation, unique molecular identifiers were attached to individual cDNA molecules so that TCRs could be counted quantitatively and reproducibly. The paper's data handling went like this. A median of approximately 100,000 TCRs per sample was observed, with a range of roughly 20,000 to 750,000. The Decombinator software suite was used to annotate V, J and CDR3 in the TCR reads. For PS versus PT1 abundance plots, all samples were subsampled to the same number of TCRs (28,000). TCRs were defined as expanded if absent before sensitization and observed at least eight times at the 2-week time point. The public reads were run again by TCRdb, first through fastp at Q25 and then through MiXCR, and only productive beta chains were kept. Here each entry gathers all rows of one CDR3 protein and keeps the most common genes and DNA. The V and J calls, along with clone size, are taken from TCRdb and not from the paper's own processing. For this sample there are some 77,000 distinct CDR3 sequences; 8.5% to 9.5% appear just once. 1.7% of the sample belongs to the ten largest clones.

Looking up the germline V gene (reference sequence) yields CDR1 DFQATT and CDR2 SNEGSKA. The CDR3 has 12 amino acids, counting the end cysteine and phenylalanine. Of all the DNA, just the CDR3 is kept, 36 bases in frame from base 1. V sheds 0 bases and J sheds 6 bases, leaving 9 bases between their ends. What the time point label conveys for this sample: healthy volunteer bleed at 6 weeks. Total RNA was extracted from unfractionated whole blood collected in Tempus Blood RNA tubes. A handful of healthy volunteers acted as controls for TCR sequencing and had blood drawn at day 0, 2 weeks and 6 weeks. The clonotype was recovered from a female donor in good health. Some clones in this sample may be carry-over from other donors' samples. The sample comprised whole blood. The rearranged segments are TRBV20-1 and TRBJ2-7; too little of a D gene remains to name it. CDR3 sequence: CSARDDGFEQYF. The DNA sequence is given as TGCAGTGCTAGAGACGACGGGTTCGAGCAGTACTTC.